This T cell receptor (beta chain) was retrieved from a study of cytomegalovirus exposure and HLA in healthy donors. Study context: The 110 or so validation repertoires used a platform that matched the one used for the 550 to 800 first-cohort repertoires, as a later analysis reported.

This clone appeared a few times. Its matching antigen is unknown. Some clones are missing from TCRdb's copy, which holds only in-frame ones; the method was immunoSEQ multiplex PCR. The sample consists of 100,000 to 150,000 clones, roughly nine tenths of them appearing once. Points from the study as a whole: The classifier reportedly diagnosed cytomegalovirus status with high sensitivity and specificity. According to a subsequent analysis, TCR clusters identified in the first cohort showed a tendency to co-occur across the roughly 110 validation repertoires.

The origin of this receptor is a woman aged 18-30 years in good health and CMV-seronegative. The specimen was PBMCs.

The CDR3 reads CASSHEQGKGQPQHF. CDR3 sequence (DNA): TGTGCCAGCAGTCACGAACAGGGCAAGGGTCAGCCCCAGCATTTT. The gene calls are TRBV2 and TRBJ1-5; TRBD1 is a possible D gene (6 bases). The germline V gene encodes CDR1 SNHLY and CDR2 FYNNEI. With 5 bases removed from V and 6 bases from J, the gap between germline ends came to 17 bases. This CDR3 comprises 15 residues. The full variable domain, completed using reference TRBV2 and TRBJ1-5, is EPEVTQTPSHQVTQMGQEVILRCVPISNHLYFYWYRQILGQKVEFLVSFYNNEISEKSEIFDDQFSVERPDGSNFTLKIRSTKLEDSAMYFCASSHEQGKGQPQHFGDGTRLSIL.